These T cell receptor beta chains were read from a single sample in a study of technical replicates of blood from a handful of donors. The method was immunoSEQ multiplex PCR; TCRdb's version includes in-frame clones alone and lacks a portion of them. This table holds 60,000 to 65,000 clones, around 85% found once. The specimen sequenced was PBMCs. These receptors were obtained from a human donor in good health. Some clones in this sample may be carry-over from other donors' samples. Each CDR3 is given with its conserved first and last residue.

J,V,CDR3
TRBJ2-2,TRBV5-1,CASSLYPSANTGELFF
TRBJ1-2,TRBV7-6,CASSLQKNANYGYTF
TRBJ2-7,TRBV11-2,CASSRTGGNYEQYF
TRBJ1-2,TRBV7-3,CASSSGQGEDGYTF
TRBJ1-2,TRBV7-2,CASSSGQGLGYGYTF
TRBJ2-7,TRBV18,CASSPSRDSPYEQYF
TRBJ2-7,TRBV18,CASSPSRVEQYF
TRBJ2-5,TRBV5-6,CASSRLAEYQETQYF
TRBJ1-2,TRBV6-1,CASSPQPGNYGYTF
TRBJ2-7,TRBV10-1,CASNRQEGLAGAEQYF
TRBJ2-2,TRBV18,CASSPRQAQTGELFF
TRBJ1-1,TRBV6-5,CASSYRTGSMNTEAFF
TRBJ1-2,TRBV5-6,CASSRGAGARGYTF
TRBJ2-1,TRBV27,CASSLYAVSIYNEQFF
TRBJ2-2,TRBV27,CASSIDRNTGELFF
TRBJ2-2,TRBV12-2,CASRLGGPGELFF
TRBJ2-2,TRBV4-3,CASSQDPGLTTGELFF
TRBJ1-4,TRBV4-2,CASSQDFSAGGEKLFF
TRBJ2-2,TRBV23-1,CASSQSPKPSGELFF
TRBJ2-2,TRBV7-2,CASSLAGGGTGELFF
TRBJ1-2,TRBV30,CAWIRQGADYGYTF
TRBJ1-1,TRBV6-6,CASRQGWAEAFF
TRBJ2-5,TRBV19,CASTVGGTLQETQYF
TRBJ2-3,TRBV6-5,CASFSGPTDTQYF
TRBJ2-7,TRBV6-1,CASSPWTGTPYEQYF
TRBJ2-7,TRBV5-4,CASSPALMGTGNSEQYF
TRBJ2-7,TRBV5-1,CASSLGLGYEQYF
TRBJ1-6,TRBV2,CASSKESNSPLHF
TRBJ2-2,TRBV5-5,CASSRTGDGELFF
TRBJ1-6,TRBV7-2,CASSLLAKSYNSPLHF
TRBJ2-4,TRBV13,CASSLRGLAGAKNIQYF
TRBJ2-7,TRBV5-1,CASSVSGTGIYEQYF
TRBJ2-1,TRBV5-1,CASSQLAGAYNEQFF
TRBJ2-7,TRBV2,CASSVAGGALF
TRBJ2-1,TRBV19,CASSERGLLNEQFF
TRBJ1-4,TRBV21-1,CASSNRGEKLFF
TRBJ2-5,TRBV29-1,CSVRQRTEETQYF
TRBJ2-1,TRBV7-8,CASSLTGVGNEQFF
TRBJ1-5,TRBV9,CASSLDGSSNQPQHF
TRBJ1-5,TRBV27,CASSSRGGPQHF
TRBJ1-6,TRBV7-8,CASSLVQGHNSPLHF
TRBJ2-7,TRBV7-9,CASSSGQRGVDEQYF
TRBJ2-1,TRBV11-2,CASSLGLREGTDEQFF
TRBJ1-2,TRBV9,CASSARTGPYGYTF
TRBJ2-2,TRBV18,CASTGLAAGELFF
TRBJ1-2,TRBV5-1,CASSLYGGGTIVYTF
TRBJ1-1,TRBV7-2,CASSLPYRGGNTEAFF
TRBJ1-3,TRBV18,CASSPDRGTGNTIYF
TRBJ1-6,TRBV7-9,CASSQTGQLNSPLHF
TRBJ2-1,TRBV7-2,CASSRGLAGGRDRNEQFF
TRBJ2-5,TRBV11-2,CASSLALAGGETQYF
TRBJ2-3,TRBV4-2,CASSRAGGADTQYF
TRBJ1-5,TRBV13,CASSIGGRANQPQHF
TRBJ2-1,TRBV11-1,CASSTPRGTGPYNEQFF
TRBJ2-2,TRBV29-1,CSVTAPGFGELFF